The 14 T cell receptor beta chains presented below share a single source sample, sequenced in a study of monozygotic twins with cystic fibrosis. Assay: immunoSEQ multiplex PCR; the TCRdb copy retains only in-frame clones and omits some. This sample has some 10,000 clones, with approximately 90% found just once. Input material: blood. The receptors were gathered from a boy younger than 10 with cystic fibrosis.

V gene TRBV2 combines with J gene TRBJ2-7; 9 positions match TRBD1. The CDR3 extends over 13 amino acids. Germline trimming cut 6 bases from V and 7 bases from J; bases unmatched to any gene: 7. From germline, CDR1 is SNHLY and CDR2 FYNNEI. In DNA, the CDR3 is TGTGCCAGCAGAGGACAGGGGCCCTGGGAGCAGTACTTC. Translated: CASRGQGPWEQYF.

The chain links TRBV19 to TRBJ1-2; no clear D gene. The germline V gene has CDR1 LNHDA and CDR2 SQIVND (reference sequence). Trimming left V 0 bases short and J 4 bases short, with 9 bases between. The CDR3 has 14 amino acids. CDR3 nucleotides: TGTGCCAGTAGTATAGAACGGCCGATCTATGGCTACACCTTC. Residues: CASSIERPIYGYTF. The complete variable domain, with remaining parts taken from reference TRBV19 and TRBJ1-2, reads DGGITQSPKYLFRKEGQNVTLSCEQNLNHDAMYWYRQDPGQGLRLIYYSQIVNDFQKGDIAEGYSVSREKKESFPLTVTSAQKNPTAFYLCASSIERPIYGYTFGSGTRLTVV.

The chain employs TRBV4-1 and TRBJ1-5; tentatively, D is TRBD1 (5 bases). CDR1 is MGHRA, CDR2 YSYEKL, per germline. The V end was cut by 3 bases, the J end by 3 bases, with 21 bases between. The CDR3 sequence is 18 residues long. The CDR3 nucleotides are TGCGCCAGCAGCCAGTCCCGGGCGGGGGTGTTAGTCAATCAGCCCCAGCATTTT. This sequence encodes CASSQSRAGVLVNQPQHF.

The chain couples TRBV4-3 to TRBJ2-7; TRBD2 agrees at 13 bases. This CDR3 contains 15 residues. The V segment lost 4 bases and the J segment 4 bases; nucleotides outside the gene matches: 4. Germline V gene lookup returns CDR1 LGHNA and CDR2 YSLEER. CDR3 loop: CASSLLTSGGYEQYF. CDR3 in DNA: TGCGCCAGCAGCCTCTTGACTAGCGGGGGGTACGAGCAGTACTTC.

This clone was seen only once. The V call is TRBV4-1, the J call TRBJ2-5, with 9 bases matching TRBD2. Germline CDR1 reads MGHRA; CDR2 reads YSYEKL. V was pared by 1 base and J by 5 bases, with 14 bases of the junction left unmatched. The CDR3 has 18 amino acids. The CDR3 DNA reads TGCGCCAGCAGCCAAGGTTATCCTTCTTATGCGGGGGGGGAGACCCAGTACTTC. It yields the protein CASSQGYPSYAGGETQYF.

The chain carries TRBV28 and TRBJ1-2; D is perhaps TRBD1 (5 bases). Per the germline V gene, CDR1 is MDHEN and CDR2 is SYDVKM. Deletions cut 6 bases from V and 6 bases from J, with 14 bases between. This CDR3 is built from 13 residues. CDR3 bases: TGTGCCAGCAGACTCTCAGGGCCGAATGGCTACACCTTC. It codes for CASRLSGPNGYTF.

The V and J genes are TRBV6-1 and TRBJ2-3; D ambiguous. This CDR3 comprises 14 residues. Trimming pared 6 bases from V and 2 bases from J, leaving 12 bases between. The V gene's germline CDR1 is MNHNS and CDR2 SASEGT. The CDR3 reads CASRSYSYTDTQYF. The CDR3 region has the DNA TGTGCCAGCAGGTCCTACAGCTACACAGATACGCAGTATTTT.

This sequence joins TRBV6-1 and TRBJ1-1, with a tentative D call TRBD1 (6 bases). The germline V and J ends were trimmed by 7 bases and 1 base, with 13 bases remaining between them. The germline gives CDR1 MNHNS, CDR2 SASEGT. CDR3 length: 14 amino acids. The CDR3 nucleotides are TGTGCCAGCACGCCGACAGGCGGGAACACTGAAGCTTTCTTT. The encoded protein is CASTPTGGNTEAFF.

V gene TRBV7-2 combines with J gene TRBJ2-3; D gene unclear. CDR1 SGHTA and CDR2 FQGNSA come from the germline V gene. With 5 bases removed from V and 4 bases from J, the gap between germline ends came to 16 bases. This CDR3 is 15 amino acids long. CDR3 region: CASSPRTGNSDTQYF. CDR3 in DNA: TGTGCCAGCAGCCCCCGGACGGGTAACTCAGATACGCAGTATTTT.

The rearrangement joins TRBV19 to TRBJ2-2; D ambiguous. The germline V and J ends were trimmed by 10 bases and 0 bases, with 6 bases remaining between them. The CDR3 runs to 12 residues. Germline CDR1 is LNHDA and CDR2 is SQIVND (reference sequence). The CDR3 bases are TGTGCCACTTGCCCGAACACCGGGGAGCTGTTTTTT. Residues: CATCPNTGELFF.

This chain joins TRBV5-1 and TRBJ2-2; 7 nucleotides line up with TRBD2. There are 15 residues in the CDR3. CDR1 and CDR2 (germline): SGHRS, YFSETQ. J lost 2 bases, V lost 2 bases, and 3 bases had no gene match. In DNA, the CDR3 is TGCGCCAGCAGCTTCAGCGGGGCAAACACCGGGGAGCTGTTTTTT. It specifies CASSFSGANTGELFF. The full variable domain, in which reference TRBV5-1 and TRBJ2-2 provide the parts outside the CDR3, is KAGVTQTPRYLIKTRGQQVTLSCSPISGHRSVSWYQQTPGQGLQFLFEYFSETQRNKGNFPGRFSGRQFSNSRSEMNVSTLELGDSALYLCASSFSGANTGELFFGEGSRLTVL.

V and J are TRBV10-3 and TRBJ1-5; D not resolved. The germline V and J ends were trimmed by 3 bases and 1 base, with 7 bases remaining between them. CDR3 length: 14 amino acids. Germline loops: CDR1 ENHRY, CDR2 SYGVKD. The CDR3 here is CAISEGGSNQPQHF. CDR3 DNA sequence: TGTGCCATCAGTGAAGGAGGGAGCAATCAGCCCCAGCATTTT.

This chain links TRBV14 with TRBJ2-5, with D uncertain. The CDR3 covers 12 residues. CDR1 SGHDN and CDR2 FVKESK come from the germline V gene. Deletions cut 1 base from V and 5 bases from J, with 5 bases between. CDR3 sequence reads: CASSQASETQYF. The DNA of the CDR3 is TGTGCCAGCAGCCAAGCTTCCGAGACCCAGTACTTC.

J is TRBJ1-4 and V is TRBV7-9, with D hard to call. The CDR3 consists of 14 residues. V was trimmed by 3 bases and J by 5 bases, leaving 10 bases between them. The germline V gene has CDR1 SEHNR and CDR2 FQNEAQ (reference sequence). For the CDR3, the DNA is TGTGCCAGCAGCTTGGGCAGCTCAAATGAAAAACTGTTTTTT. Translating gives CASSLGSSNEKLFF.